This T cell receptor (beta chain) was captured by sequencing in a study of blood T cell repertoires in COVID-19. The CDR3 is 14 residues long. Trimming left V 1 base short and J 1 base short, with 8 bases between. Germline V lookup: CDR1 SGHRS, CDR2 YFSETQ. This clone was counted only a few times. The authors' processing: By means of reference gene primer amplification, nucleated cell counts were estimated. TCRdb keeps only in-frame clones here, not all; method: immunoSEQ multiplex PCR. Clone size and V and J calls were adopted from that table, with D and trimming inferred from the DNA. The sample yields about 70,000 clones, more than 60% seen once.

J is TRBJ1-1 and V is TRBV5-1; TRBD1 might be the D (5 bases). This clonotype was obtained from an elderly woman with active or convalescent COVID-19. Sequencing was done on a sample of peripheral blood. This chain's CDR3 is CASSLYGGNTEAFF. In DNA form, the CDR3 reads TGCGCCAGCAGCTTGTACGGGGGGAACACTGAAGCTTTCTTT. Filled out from reference TRBV5-1 and TRBJ1-1, the complete variable domain reads KAGVTQTPRYLIKTRGQQVTLSCSPISGHRSVSWYQQTPGQGLQFLFEYFSETQRNKGNFPGRFSGRQFSNSRSEMNVSTLELGDSALYLCASSLYGGNTEAFFGQGTRLTVV.